The 23 T cell receptor beta chains in this list originate from one sample, sequenced in a study of blood T cell repertoires in COVID-19. The protocol was immunoSEQ multiplex PCR, while the TCRdb copy is restricted to in-frame clones and leaves out a portion. The table records around 300,000 clones, 86% of them present only once. The specimen was PBMCs or T cells enriched from blood (not recorded which). The receptors originated from a woman aged 18 to 35 who had recovered from COVID-19.

V and J are TRBV6-2 or TRBV6-3 and TRBJ1-1; 9 positions agree with TRBD1. Germline V CDR1 and CDR2: MNHEY, SVGEGT. The CDR3 extends over 15 amino acids. The V segment lost 2 bases and the J segment 4 bases; nucleotides outside the gene matches: 5. In DNA, the CDR3 is TGTGCCAGCAGTTACGAGACAGGGGGGTTCACTGAAGCTTTCTTT. As protein: CASSYETGGFTEAFF.

The V and J genes are TRBV18 and TRBJ2-5, with 12 positions matching TRBD1. The CDR3 runs to 17 residues. With V trimmed by 2 bases and J by 3 bases, 7 bases remained unmatched. Germline V lookup: CDR1 KGHSH, CDR2 LQKENI. This chain's CDR3 is CASSPAPGTGGEETQYF. DNA of the CDR3: TGTGCCAGCTCACCAGCACCCGGGACAGGGGGCGAAGAGACCCAGTACTTC.

The V gene is TRBV5-5, the J gene TRBJ1-2; the D is unclear. Germline V gene sequence: CDR1 SGHKS, CDR2 YYEKEE (reference sequence). The CDR3 has 13 amino acids. Trimming stripped 0 bases from V and 5 bases from J, with 8 bases between. This CDR3 is CASSLDSLYGYTF. DNA of the CDR3: TGTGCCAGCAGCTTGGACTCTCTATATGGCTACACCTTC.

The V call is TRBV9, the J call TRBJ2-1, with 10 positions matching TRBD2. The CDR3 covers 18 residues. The germline V gene has CDR1 SGDLS and CDR2 YYNGEE. The J segment lost 4 bases and the V segment lost 4 bases, leaving 14 bases of the junction unmatched. CDR3 residues: CASSLNPGLAIRYNEQFF. The CDR3 DNA reads as TGTGCCAGCAGCTTAAATCCGGGACTAGCGATTCGGTACAATGAGCAGTTCTTC.

The rearrangement links TRBV19 to TRBJ2-7; 10 bases align to TRBD1. The germline V gene has CDR1 LNHDA and CDR2 SQIVND (reference sequence). This CDR3 region has 15 residues. V lost 4 bases and J lost 4; bases outside the gene matches: 7. The CDR3 region has the DNA TGTGCCAGTAGTAGGGCGGGACAGGGGCAATACGAGCAGTACTTC. The encoded protein is CASSRAGQGQYEQYF.

The CDR3 reads CASSLSGQGYGYTF. The CDR3 nucleotides are TGTGCCAGCAGTTTATCGGGACAGGGGTATGGCTACACCTTC. The chain combines TRBV27 with TRBJ1-2, with 10 bases aligning to TRBD1. The CDR3 loop spans 14 amino acids. CDR1 and CDR2 (germline): MNHEY, SMNVEV (reference sequence). With V trimmed by 0 bases and J by 5 bases, 0 bases remained unmatched.

The chain couples TRBV4-1 to TRBJ2-5, with 7 bases that match TRBD2. The CDR3 sequence is 14 residues long. Germline assignment: CDR1 MGHRA and CDR2 YSYEKL. Losses at the gene ends were 8 bases for V and 4 bases for J; bases not matched to a gene: 10. As DNA, the CDR3 is TGCGCCAGCCGCGACAATTCGGGGGGAGAGACCCAGTACTTC. The encoded protein is CASRDNSGGETQYF.

This chain links TRBV30 with TRBJ1-1, with D unresolved. The CDR3 runs 13 residues. The V end was cut by 1 base, the J end by 1 base, with 7 bases between. Germline V lookup: CDR1 GTSNPN, CDR2 SVGIG (reference sequence). The CDR3 nucleotides are TGTGCCTGGAGTGGTGAAGCGAACACTGAAGCTTTCTTT. Residues: CAWSGEANTEAFF.

This clone has a single count. CDR3 sequence: CAWRSARRRNEQFF. In DNA form, the CDR3 reads TGTGCCTGGAGGTCCGCTAGAAGGCGCAATGAGCAGTTCTTC. The V call is TRBV30, the J call TRBJ2-1; D remains unclear. The CDR3 runs 14 residues. Germline loops: CDR1 GTSNPN, CDR2 SVGIG (reference sequence). V was cut by 3 bases and J by 6 bases, with 15 bases left in between.

The J gene is TRBJ2-1, the V gene TRBV6-1; the D gene is possibly TRBD1 (6 bases). The CDR3 is made up of 13 amino acids. V lost 3 bases, J lost 12 bases, and 15 bases lay in between. The germline V gene encodes CDR1 MNHNS and CDR2 SASEGT. The CDR3, as DNA: TGTGCCAGCAGTGAGAGACAGGCCTCTGGGCAGTTCTTC. Translation: CASSERQASGQFF.

This clone was seen only once. The chain is built from TRBV5-1 and TRBJ2-7; 9 bases line up with TRBD1. Germline assignment: CDR1 SGHRS and CDR2 YFSETQ. The V segment lost 0 bases and the J segment 5 bases; nucleotides outside the gene matches: 6. The CDR3 spans 15 residues. This chain's CDR3 is CASSLAGTGYHEQYF. The CDR3 region has the DNA TGCGCCAGCAGCTTGGCCGGGACAGGGTACCACGAGCAGTACTTC.

The CDR3 reads CATSRDPIAGANVLTF. CDR3 sequence (DNA): TGTGCCACCAGCAGAGACCCTATCGCTGGGGCCAACGTCCTGACTTTC. The V gene is TRBV15, the J gene TRBJ2-6; D unclear. Germline V lookup: CDR1 LNHNV, CDR2 YYDKDF (reference sequence). Trimming pared 0 bases from V and 2 bases from J, leaving 8 bases between. The CDR3 spans 16 residues. The whole variable domain, remainder taken from reference TRBV15 and TRBJ2-6, is DAMVIQNPRYQVTQFGKPVTLSCSQTLNHNVMYWYQQKSSQAPKLLFHYYDKDFNNEADTPDNFQSRRPNTSFCFLDIRSPGLGDTAMYLCATSRDPIAGANVLTFGAGSRLTVL.

This clone showed up just a few times. CDR3 amino acids: CASSLGGRALDEQFF. CDR3 in DNA: TGTGCCAGCAGCTTAGGCGGGAGGGCCCTGGATGAGCAGTTCTTC. V and J are TRBV7-6 and TRBJ2-1, with 9 bases lining up with TRBD2. V shed 1 base and J 8 bases; nucleotides not matched to a gene: 6. Germline CDR1 SGHVS, CDR2 FNYEAQ. CDR3 length: 15 amino acids. The entire variable domain, with the rest obtained from reference TRBV7-6 and TRBJ2-1, is as follows: GAGVSQSPRYKVTKRGQDVALRCDPISGHVSLYWYRQALGQGPEFLTYFNYEAQQDKSGLPNDRFSAERPEGSISTLTIQRTEQRDSAMYRCASSLGGRALDEQFFGPGTRLTVL.

J is TRBJ2-4 and V is TRBV2, with D unresolved. CDR1 SNHLY and CDR2 FYNNEI come from the germline V gene. The V gene lost 4 bases and the J gene lost 0 bases, with 16 bases spanning the gap. The CDR3 has 17 residues. The CDR3 DNA follows: TGTGCCAGCAGTGTGTCCAGGCAAACCCTAGCCAAAAACATTCAGTACTTC. It translates to CASSVSRQTLAKNIQYF.

The chain recombines TRBV7-9 with TRBJ2-7; TRBD1 is a possible D gene (5 bases). The CDR3 contains 14 residues. Trimming cost V 4 bases and J 5 bases, with 15 bases left between them. Germline CDR1 reads SEHNR; CDR2 reads FQNEAQ (reference sequence). In DNA form, the CDR3 reads TGTGCCAGCAGCTCCCCAGGGTACGGTGACGAGCAGTACTTC. It translates to CASSSPGYGDEQYF. Using reference TRBV7-9 and TRBJ2-7 for the parts outside the CDR3, the full variable domain is DTGVSQNPRHKITKRGQNVTFRCDPISEHNRLYWYRQTLGQGPEFLTYFQNEAQLEKSRLLSDRFSAERPKGSFSTLEIQRTEQGDSAMYLCASSSPGYGDEQYFGPGTRLTVT.

V gene TRBV29-1 combines with J gene TRBJ2-7; 7 bases are a match to TRBD1. The germline V gene encodes CDR1 SQVTM and CDR2 ANQGSEA. J gave up 3 bases and V 4 bases, and 6 bases lay outside the gene matches. CDR3 length equals 13 residues. CDR3 coding DNA: TGCAGCGTTGCTGGACAGGCGATCTACGAGCAGTACTTC. Protein sequence: CSVAGQAIYEQYF.

This rearrangement joins TRBV19 to TRBJ1-1; possible D gene TRBD1, 5 bases. Germline CDR1 reads LNHDA; CDR2 reads SQIVND (reference sequence). Trimming shortened V by 6 bases and J by 6 bases, and 8 bases separated the two germline ends. The CDR3 spans 11 residues. The CDR3 loop is CASRGPPEAFF. Written as DNA, the CDR3 is TGTGCCAGTAGGGGGCCCCCTGAAGCTTTCTTT.

This chain uses TRBV6-1 with TRBJ2-4, with D possibly being TRBD2 (6 bases). Per germline, CDR1 MNHNS and CDR2 SASEGT. V lost 4 bases to trimming and J lost 0 bases, with 13 bases between them. The CDR3 spans 16 residues. The CDR3 nucleotides read TGTGCCAGCAGTGGAAGTGGGGGGACAGCCAAAAACATTCAGTACTTC. Translating gives CASSGSGGTAKNIQYF.

This chain links TRBV29-1 with TRBJ2-7; 10 bases line up with TRBD2. Germline loops: CDR1 SQVTM, CDR2 ANQGSEA. This CDR3 region has 15 residues. Germline trimming cut 3 bases from V and 0 bases from J; bases unmatched to any gene: 5. This chain's CDR3 is CSVDISGGYSYEQYF. The CDR3 DNA reads as TGCAGCGTTGATATTAGCGGGGGGTACTCCTACGAGCAGTACTTC.

The chain links TRBV30 to TRBJ2-3; D not certain. Germline V lookup: CDR1 GTSNPN, CDR2 SVGIG (reference sequence). V was pared by 2 bases and J by 0 bases, with 15 bases between. The CDR3 spans 16 residues. CDR3 amino acids: CAWSSLRTSSTDTQYF. CDR3 coding DNA: TGTGCCTGGAGTTCGCTCCGAACATCTAGCACAGATACGCAGTATTTT. Looking up the rest from reference TRBV30 and TRBJ2-3 gives the full variable domain: SQTIHQWPATLVQPVGSPLSLECTVEGTSNPNLYWYRQAAGRGLQLLFYSVGIGQISSEVPQNLSASRPQDRQFILSSKKLLLSDSGFYLCAWSSLRTSSTDTQYFGPGTRLTVL.

The gene calls are TRBV19 and TRBJ2-1, with a tentative D call TRBD1 (5 bases). There are 13 residues in the CDR3. Germline values: CDR1 LNHDA, CDR2 SQIVND (reference sequence). The V end was cut by 3 bases, the J end by 8 bases, with 11 bases between. The CDR3 sequence: CASSISQGYEQFF. CDR3 bases: TGTGCCAGTAGTATTAGCCAGGGCTATGAGCAGTTCTTC.

V gene TRBV27 combines with J gene TRBJ1-2; no clear D gene. V lost 2 bases to trimming and J lost 8 bases, with 18 bases between them. Germline V gives CDR1 MNHEY, CDR2 SMNVEV (reference sequence). The CDR3 has 15 amino acids. CDR3 in amino acids: CASSLAPGYPYGYTF. CDR3 DNA: TGTGCCAGCAGTTTAGCGCCAGGATACCCATACGGCTACACCTTC.

The V gene is TRBV30, the J gene TRBJ2-3; possibly TRBD2 for D (6 bases). The CDR3 runs 16 residues. V was shortened by 1 base and J by 1 base, with 15 bases between the two germline ends. Germline V gene data show CDR1 as GTSNPN and CDR2 as SVGIG (reference sequence). The CDR3 region has the DNA TGTGCCTGGAGTGAGTGGCGGGGTGGCGGCACAGATACGCAGTATTTT. It specifies CAWSEWRGGGTDTQYF.